This T cell receptor beta chain appears in the sequencing data of a study of siplizumab effects on memory and regulatory T cells. Study-wide results and limits: Alloreactive sequences tracing back to unstimulated CD4+ memory cells fell significantly with siplizumab. The authors mapped only a minor fraction of alloreactive clones to unstimulated subsets. Unstimulated naive T cells seemed to show more diversity than memory cells did, and they also seemed to be among the major contributors to the alloresponse.

This clone was counted a few times. What it recognizes is unknown. For every sample, about 10^5 TCR templates were assayed. Generated by immunoSEQ multiplex PCR, the TCRdb table keeps only in-frame clones and is missing some. Here the sample spans some 100,000 clones, 92% being singletons. CDR3 length: 14 residues. Looked up from germline, CDR1 is WSHSY and CDR2 is SAAADI. With V trimmed by 3 bases and J by 10 bases, 4 bases remained unmatched. This chain links TRBV10-2 with TRBJ1-6; 9 nucleotides agree with TRBD1. This clonotype originated in a human donor in good health. The specimen was Tregs sorted from blood. DNA for the CDR3: TGCGCCAGCAGTGAATGGGACAGGGACTCACCCCTCCACTTT. This translates into CASSEWDRDSPLHF.